Each of the 4 T cell receptor beta chains below was sequenced from the same sample in a study of OX40 agonist ivuxolimab in advanced cancers. Here immunoSEQ multiplex PCR was the method, and the copy in TCRdb shows in-frame clones only, minus some. This table holds 65,000 to 95,000 clones, 89% found once. Specimen: CD4+ or CD8+ T cells sorted from blood, collected in a trial of the OX40 agonist ivuxolimab. The receptors were gathered from an adult with an advanced solid tumor such as melanoma, head and neck, liver or kidney cancer.

This rearrangement joins TRBV29-1 to TRBJ2-3; D is possibly TRBD1 or TRBD2 (5 bases each). CDR1 and CDR2 (germline): SQVTM, ANQGSEA. The CDR3 has 13 amino acids. Deletions cut 4 bases from V and 4 bases from J, with 12 bases between. The CDR3 nucleotides are TGCAGCGTTGTTCAGGGACCGTCAGATACGCAGTATTTT. Translated, it gives CSVVQGPSDTQYF.

This chain uses TRBV5-6 with TRBJ2-3, with 10 bases aligning to TRBD1. The junction had 10 bases not matched to a gene; V was cut back by 4 bases and J by 5 bases. The CDR3 runs 16 residues. CDR1 and CDR2 from the germline V gene are SGHDT and YYEEEE. CDR3 DNA: TGTGCCAGCAGCCGCCTGCGGGACAGGGGTCGAGATACGCAGTATTTT. This translates into CASSRLRDRGRDTQYF.

The chain links TRBV30 to TRBJ2-7, with D perhaps TRBD1 (6 bases). The germline V gene has CDR1 GTSNPN and CDR2 SVGIG (reference sequence). V was shortened by 1 base and J by 4 bases, with 14 bases between the two germline ends. The CDR3 spans 14 residues. The CDR3 nucleotides read TGTGCCTGGAGTGCCTACACAGGGCTATACGAGCAGTACTTC. Amino acids: CAWSAYTGLYEQYF.

This rearrangement joins TRBV2 to TRBJ2-7, with 11 nucleotides matching TRBD2. Losses at the gene ends were 6 bases for V and 5 bases for J; bases not matched to a gene: 9. The CDR3 totals 15 residues. Germline CDR1 reads SNHLY; CDR2 reads FYNNEI. The CDR3 DNA reads as TGTGCCAGCAGGAGCTTGGGACTAGCGGTAGACGAGCAGTACTTC. Protein: CASRSLGLAVDEQYF.